This T cell receptor beta chain was sequenced for a study of blood T cell repertoires in COVID-19 (TCRdb year 2020). Concerning the study at large: Collaborator samples came from the United States, Italy and Spain and covered acute and convalescent phases of COVID-19. Where HLA class I and class II types were available, the types were taken from metadata supplied by the sample provider, not from assay-based typing. A freely available public database, intended as a resource for researchers studying the immune response to SARS-CoV-2, is where the repertoires were released. The dataset comprised deeply sampled blood TCRbeta repertoires from subjects exposed to, actively infected with, or recovered from COVID-19. The samples were drawn from two sources: the first 160 participants of the ongoing ImmuneRACE study, and 1,200 or so subjects contributed by 6 global collaborators. Sample metadata almost always included a de-identified subject ID, COVID-19 status, age in years and sex. The material from the prospective study consisted of cDNA or gDNA derived from T cells, B-cell-depleted T cells, or PBMCs.

From the cysteine up to the phenylalanine, the CDR3 has a length of 14 residues. Only the CDR3 DNA is retained, 42 bases long and in frame from the first base. The germline ends are 5 bases apart after V is trimmed by 2 bases and J by 1 base. Reading the germline V gene gives CDR1 SGHTA and CDR2 FQGNSA. The full study reports these points: The quantity of clinical and demographic metadata differed by source and by participant and was supplied without curation.

TCRbeta CDR3 regions were amplified from genomic DNA using the immunoSEQ Assay, a bias-controlled multiplex PCR. As for the authors' bioinformatics: Within the assay, amplification of reference gene primers was used to estimate how many nucleated cells each sample contained. To quantify the absolute abundance of each unique TCRbeta CDR3 rearrangement, sequence reads were collapsed and filtered. For each sample, productive Simpson clonality was calculated as the square root of Simpson's diversity index over productive rearrangements. Drawn from immuneACCESS, this table holds only the in-frame rearrangements with V and J called that TCRdb kept. Clones are partly lost; checked studies trace under half to an unresolved V gene and leave the rest unexplained. V and J calls and clone size are given by that table; D and trimming were obtained from the DNA. For this sample there are about 300,000 clones; over 75% appear just once. The ten largest clones capture more than 10% of the sample.

Each collaborating institution followed its own protocols to collect whole blood in K2EDTA tubes. For TCRbeta analysis, collaborator samples were shipped as frozen whole blood, as isolated PBMCs, or as DNA extracted from either sample type. Concerning this clone: There is no known antigen for this receptor. Base qualities are not at hand, and no much larger clone is one base apart.

The rearranged segments are TRBV7-2 and TRBJ1-4, with a weak D call of TRBD1 (5 bases match). Sequencing was done on a sample of peripheral blood. This sequence was found in a human donor in a cohort sampled during active COVID-19. The DNA sequence follows: TGTGCCAGCAGCTTACAGGGAACTAATGAAAAACTGTTTTTT. It encodes CASSLQGTNEKLFF. When the CDR3 is completed using the reference TRBV7-2 and TRBJ1-4 genes on either side, the full variable domain is GAGVSQSPSNKVTEKGKDVELRCDPISGHTALYWYRQSLGQGLEFLIYFQGNSAPDKSGLPSDRFSAERTGGSVSTLTIQRTQQEDSAVYLCASSLQGTNEKLFFGSGTQLSVL.